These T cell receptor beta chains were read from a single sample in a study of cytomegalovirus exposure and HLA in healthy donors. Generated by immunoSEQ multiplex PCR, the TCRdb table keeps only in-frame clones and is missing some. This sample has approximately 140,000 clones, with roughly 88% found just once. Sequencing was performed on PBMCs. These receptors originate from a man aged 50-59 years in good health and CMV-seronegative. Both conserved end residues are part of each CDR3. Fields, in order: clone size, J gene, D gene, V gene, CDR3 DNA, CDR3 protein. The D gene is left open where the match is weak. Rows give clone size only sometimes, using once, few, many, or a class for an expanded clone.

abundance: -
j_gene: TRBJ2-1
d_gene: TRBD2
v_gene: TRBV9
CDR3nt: TGTGCCAGCAGCCCTCTAGCGGGGGGGTACAATGAGCAGTTCTTC
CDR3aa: CASSPLAGGYNEQFF

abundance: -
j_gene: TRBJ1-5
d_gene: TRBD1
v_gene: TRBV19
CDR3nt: TGTGCCAGTAGTTCTACCGGACAGGCCAATCAGCCCCAGCATTTT
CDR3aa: CASSSTGQANQPQHF

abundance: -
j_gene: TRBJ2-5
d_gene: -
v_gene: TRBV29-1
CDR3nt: TGCAGCATACTAGCCCCCCTTATCGGTGAGCAGTACTTC
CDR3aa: CSILAPLIGEQYF

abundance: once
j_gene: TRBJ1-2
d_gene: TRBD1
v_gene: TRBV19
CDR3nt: TGTGCCAGTCGCACAGGGGAGTTGGGCTATGGCTACACCTTC
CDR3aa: CASRTGELGYGYTF

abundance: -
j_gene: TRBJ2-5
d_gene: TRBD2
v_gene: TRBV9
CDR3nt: TGTGCCAGCAGCGGACTAGCGGGGGGACAAGAGACCCAGTACTTC
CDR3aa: CASSGLAGGQETQYF

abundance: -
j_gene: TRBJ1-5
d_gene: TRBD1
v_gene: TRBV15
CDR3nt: TGTGCCACCAGCAGGGGCGGGACAGGGAGCAATCAGCCCCAGCATTTT
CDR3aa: CATSRGGTGSNQPQHF

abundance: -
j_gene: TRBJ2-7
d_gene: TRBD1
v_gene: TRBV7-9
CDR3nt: TGTGCCAGCAGCAAGGGAGACAGGGGGCGGTACGAGCAGTACTTC
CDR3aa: CASSKGDRGRYEQYF

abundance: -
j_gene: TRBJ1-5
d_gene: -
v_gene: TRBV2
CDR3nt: TGTGCCAGCAGGACAGGTGGTGCGGATCAGCCCCAGCATTTT
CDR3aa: CASRTGGADQPQHF

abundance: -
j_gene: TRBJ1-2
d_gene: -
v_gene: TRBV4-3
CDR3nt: TGCGCCAGCAGCCAAGATTACAGGGCTAGCTATGGCTACACCTTC
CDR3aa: CASSQDYRASYGYTF

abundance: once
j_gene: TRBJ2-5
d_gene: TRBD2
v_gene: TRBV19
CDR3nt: TGTGCCACCAAGGAACGGGGGGGCCGAGAGACCCAGTACTTC
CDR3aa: CATKERGGRETQYF

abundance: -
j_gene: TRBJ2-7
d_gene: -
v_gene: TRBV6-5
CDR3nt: TGTGCCAGCAGTTACCTGGGTAGGGGCTACGAGCAGTACTTC
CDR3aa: CASSYLGRGYEQYF

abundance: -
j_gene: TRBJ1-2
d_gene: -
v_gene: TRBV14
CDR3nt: TGTGCCAGCAGCCCAGACAGGAACTATGGCTACACCTTC
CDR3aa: CASSPDRNYGYTF

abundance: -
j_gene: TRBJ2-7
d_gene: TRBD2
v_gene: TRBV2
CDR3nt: TGTGCCAGCAGTGTTAGCGGGGGACCCGGGCAGTACTTC
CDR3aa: CASSVSGGPGQYF

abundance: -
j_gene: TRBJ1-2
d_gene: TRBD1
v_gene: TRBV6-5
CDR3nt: TGTGCCAGCAGTCCGGACAGGGCTTCCGGCTACACCTTC
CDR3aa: CASSPDRASGYTF

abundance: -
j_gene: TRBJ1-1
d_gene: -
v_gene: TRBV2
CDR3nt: TGTGCCAGCAGTGGGGTTGCAGGGAACACTGAAGCTTTCTTT
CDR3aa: CASSGVAGNTEAFF

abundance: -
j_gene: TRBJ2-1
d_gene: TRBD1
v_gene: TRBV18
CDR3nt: TGTGCCAGCTCACCTGGGGGACAGGGGGACAATGAGCAGTTCTTC
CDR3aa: CASSPGGQGDNEQFF

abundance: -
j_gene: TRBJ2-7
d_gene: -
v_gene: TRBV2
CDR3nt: TGTGCCAGCAGTGACAGGCTGGGGCCCCGCTACGAGCAGTACTTC
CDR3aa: CASSDRLGPRYEQYF

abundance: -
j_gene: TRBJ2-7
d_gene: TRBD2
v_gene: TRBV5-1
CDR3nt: TGCGCCAGCAGCTTGGCCGGGGGGGTAGAGCAGTACTTC
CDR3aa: CASSLAGGVEQYF

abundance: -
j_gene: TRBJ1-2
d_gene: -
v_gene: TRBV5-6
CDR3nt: TGTGCCAGCAGCCCGTCGTCGGCGGTAAATGGCTACACCTTC
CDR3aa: CASSPSSAVNGYTF

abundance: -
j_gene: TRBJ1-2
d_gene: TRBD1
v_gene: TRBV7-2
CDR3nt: TGTGCCAGCAGCTCCCGGGACAGGGGGATTGGCTACACCTTC
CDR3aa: CASSSRDRGIGYTF

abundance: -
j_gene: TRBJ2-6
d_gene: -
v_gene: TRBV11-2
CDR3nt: TGTGCCAGCAGCCCCCCAAGGGGGACCGCACACTCTGGGGCCAACGTCCTGACTTTC
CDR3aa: CASSPPRGTAHSGANVLTF

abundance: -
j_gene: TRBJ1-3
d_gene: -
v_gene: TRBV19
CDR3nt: TGTGCCAGTAAATTAGGGGGAAACTCTGGAAACACCATATATTTT
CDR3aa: CASKLGGNSGNTIYF

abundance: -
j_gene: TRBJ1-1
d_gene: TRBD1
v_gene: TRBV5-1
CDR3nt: TGCGCCAGCAGCCAGGGACAGGGTTCCCGTGAAGCTTTCTTT
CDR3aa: CASSQGQGSREAFF

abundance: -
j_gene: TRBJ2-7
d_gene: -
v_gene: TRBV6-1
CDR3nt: TGTGCCAGCAGTGAACCCACAGGTTCTTTCCACGAGCAGTACTTC
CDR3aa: CASSEPTGSFHEQYF

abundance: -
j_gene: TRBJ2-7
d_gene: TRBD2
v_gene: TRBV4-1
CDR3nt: TGCGCCAGCAGTCGTTATCCGGGACTAGCGGGAAAGGAGGCGGACAACGAGCAGTACTTC
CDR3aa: CASSRYPGLAGKEADNEQYF

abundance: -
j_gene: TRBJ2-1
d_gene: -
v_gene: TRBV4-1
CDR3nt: TGCGCCAGCAGCCAATTCCCAAACCCCTCTGCGGATGAGCAGTTCTTC
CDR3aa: CASSQFPNPSADEQFF

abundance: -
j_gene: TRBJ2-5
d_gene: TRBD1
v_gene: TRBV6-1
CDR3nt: TGTGCCAGCAGTGGAGACAGGGTCCAAGAGACCCAGTACTTC
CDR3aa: CASSGDRVQETQYF

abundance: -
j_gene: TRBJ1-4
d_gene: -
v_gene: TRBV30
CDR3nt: TGTGCCTGGAGTGTCAGGTCAACTAATGAAAAACTGTTTTTT
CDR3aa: CAWSVRSTNEKLFF

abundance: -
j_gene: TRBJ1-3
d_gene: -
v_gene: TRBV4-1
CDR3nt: TGCGCCAGCAGCGTTCGGGGTGGGTTACCCTCTGGAAACACCATATATTTT
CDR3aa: CASSVRGGLPSGNTIYF

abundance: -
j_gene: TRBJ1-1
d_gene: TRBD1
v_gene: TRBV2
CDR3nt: TGTGCCAGCAGCCTTTGGACAGGCGCGGCTGAAGCTTTCTTT
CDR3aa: CASSLWTGAAEAFF

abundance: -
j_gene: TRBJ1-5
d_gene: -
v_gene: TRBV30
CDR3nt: TGTGCCTGGAACTTAGGCGGGGGGCCCCAGCCCCAGCATTTT
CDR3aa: CAWNLGGGPQPQHF

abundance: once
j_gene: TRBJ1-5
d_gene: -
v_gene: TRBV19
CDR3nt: TGTGCCAGTACGAGCGTGGCGGGTGGGAATCAGCCCCAGCATTTT
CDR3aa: CASTSVAGGNQPQHF

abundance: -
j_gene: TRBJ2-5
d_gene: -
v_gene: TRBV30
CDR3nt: TGTGCCTGGAGTCCCCTAGGTGCGGGGCATCAGGAGACCCAGTACTTC
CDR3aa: CAWSPLGAGHQETQYF